The clone carrying this TCR beta chain was seen only once. Antigen: not known. Mismatch with germline at one junction end may stem from a read error. MiXCR was run by TCRdb on the reads, yielding one entry per CDR3 protein. The table includes approximately 500,000 distinct CDR3 sequences, about 15% detected once. The record originates from a study of T cell repertoires in cytomegalovirus infection. Whole-study context: Public TCR beta signatures provided an indication of both CMV infection and a matching HLA type. The study's findings and limits: CMV-specific TCR beta clonotypes restricted by HLA-C were the ones dominating the ex vivo response. Summed public TCR beta family frequency identified CMV carriers bearing the relevant HLA.

The V gene's germline CDR1 is SGHVS and CDR2 FNYEAQ. The CDR3 is 16 amino acids. Material for sequencing was CD8+ T cells from PBMCs. V and J are TRBV7-6 and TRBJ2-7, with 9 bases aligning to TRBD2. The origin of this receptor is a human donor in good health (CMV status not recorded). Some clones in this sample may be carry-over from other donors' samples. The CDR3 reads CASSFELAGVRYELYF. The CDR3 nucleotides read TGTGCCAGCAGCTTCGAATTAGCGGGAGTACGCTACGAGCTGTACTTC.